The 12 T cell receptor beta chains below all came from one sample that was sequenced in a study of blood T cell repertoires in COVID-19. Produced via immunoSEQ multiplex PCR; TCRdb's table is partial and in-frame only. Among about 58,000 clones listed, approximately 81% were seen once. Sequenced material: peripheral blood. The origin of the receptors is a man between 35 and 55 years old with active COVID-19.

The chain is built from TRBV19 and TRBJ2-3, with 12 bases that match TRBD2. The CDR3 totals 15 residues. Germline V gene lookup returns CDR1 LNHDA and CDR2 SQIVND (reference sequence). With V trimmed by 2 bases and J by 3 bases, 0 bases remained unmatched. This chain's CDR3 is CASSITSGRTDTQYF. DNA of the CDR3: TGTGCCAGTAGTATAACTAGCGGGAGGACAGATACGCAGTATTTT.

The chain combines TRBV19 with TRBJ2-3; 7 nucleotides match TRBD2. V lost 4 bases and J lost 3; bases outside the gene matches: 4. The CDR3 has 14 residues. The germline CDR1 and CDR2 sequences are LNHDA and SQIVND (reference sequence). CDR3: CASSTQRGTDTQYF. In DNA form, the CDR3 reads TGTGCCAGTAGTACCCAGCGGGGAACAGATACGCAGTATTTT. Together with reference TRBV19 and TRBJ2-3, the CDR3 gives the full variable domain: DGGITQSPKYLFRKEGQNVTLSCEQNLNHDAMYWYRQDPGQGLRLIYYSQIVNDFQKGDIAEGYSVSREKKESFPLTVTSAQKNPTAFYLCASSTQRGTDTQYFGPGTRLTVL.

The CDR3 reads CSAIRGFSYNEQFF. CDR3 nucleotide sequence: TGCAGCGCCATCAGGGGATTCTCCTACAATGAGCAGTTCTTC. The V and J genes are TRBV29-1 and TRBJ2-1; tentative D call: TRBD1 (6 bases). The CDR3 covers 14 residues. V was clipped by 7 bases and J by 0 bases, with 13 bases between them. CDR1 is SQVTM, CDR2 ANQGSEA, per germline.

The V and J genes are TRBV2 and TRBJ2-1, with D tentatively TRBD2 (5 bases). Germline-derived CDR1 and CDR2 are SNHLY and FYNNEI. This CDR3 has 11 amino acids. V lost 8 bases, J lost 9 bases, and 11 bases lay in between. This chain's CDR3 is CASFRTAEQFF. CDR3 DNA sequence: TGTGCCAGCTTCCGGACTGCTGAGCAGTTCTTC.

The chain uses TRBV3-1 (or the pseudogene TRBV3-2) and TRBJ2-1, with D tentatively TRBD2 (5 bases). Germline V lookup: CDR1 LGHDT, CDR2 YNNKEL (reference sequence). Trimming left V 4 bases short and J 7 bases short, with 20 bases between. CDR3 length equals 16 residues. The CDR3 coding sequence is TGTGCCAGCAGCCTGCTAGCCACTCACCCGAGGAATGAGCAGTTCTTC. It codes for CASSLLATHPRNEQFF.

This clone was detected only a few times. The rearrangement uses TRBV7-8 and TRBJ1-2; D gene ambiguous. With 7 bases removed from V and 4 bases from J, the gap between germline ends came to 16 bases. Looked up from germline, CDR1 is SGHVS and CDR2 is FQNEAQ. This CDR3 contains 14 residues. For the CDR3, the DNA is TGTGCCAGCAATGACGGCGGAGGCGGCTATGGCTACACCTTC. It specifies CASNDGGGGYGYTF.

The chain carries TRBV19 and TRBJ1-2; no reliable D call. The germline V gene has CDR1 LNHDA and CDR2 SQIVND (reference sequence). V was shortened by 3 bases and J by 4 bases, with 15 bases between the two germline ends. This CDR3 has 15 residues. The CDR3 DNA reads TGTGCCAGTAGTATGGGCTCGGGGTTTAGCTATGGCTACACCTTC. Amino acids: CASSMGSGFSYGYTF.

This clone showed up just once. CDR3 protein: CASSYSPTGGREKLFF. DNA for the CDR3: TGTGCCAGCAGTTACTCCCCGACAGGGGGCCGTGAAAAACTGTTTTTT. V and J are TRBV6-5 and TRBJ1-4, with 10 positions matching TRBD1. Germline trimming cut 0 bases from V and 7 bases from J; bases unmatched to any gene: 5. This CDR3 has 16 amino acids. Looked up from germline, CDR1 is MNHEY and CDR2 is SVGAGI.

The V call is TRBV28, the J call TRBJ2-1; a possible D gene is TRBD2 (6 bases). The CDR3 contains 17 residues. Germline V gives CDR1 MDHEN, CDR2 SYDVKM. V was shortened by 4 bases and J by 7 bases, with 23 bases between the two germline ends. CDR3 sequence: CASSWDLEGPGGNEQFF. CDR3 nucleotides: TGTGCCAGCAGTTGGGATCTTGAGGGCCCCGGGGGAAATGAGCAGTTCTTC.

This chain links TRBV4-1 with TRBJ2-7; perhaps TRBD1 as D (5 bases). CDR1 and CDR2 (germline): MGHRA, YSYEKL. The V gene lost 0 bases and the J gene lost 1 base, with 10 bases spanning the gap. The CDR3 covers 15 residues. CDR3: CASSQDTTGSYEQYF. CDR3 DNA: TGCGCCAGCAGCCAAGATACTACAGGTTCCTACGAGCAGTACTTC.

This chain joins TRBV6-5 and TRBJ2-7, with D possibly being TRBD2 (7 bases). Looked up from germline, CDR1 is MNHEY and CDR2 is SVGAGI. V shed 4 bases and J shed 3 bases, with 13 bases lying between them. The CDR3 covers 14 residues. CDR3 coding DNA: TGTGCCAGCAGTTTCAACAGGGAGGGCTACGAGCAGTACTTC. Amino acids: CASSFNREGYEQYF.

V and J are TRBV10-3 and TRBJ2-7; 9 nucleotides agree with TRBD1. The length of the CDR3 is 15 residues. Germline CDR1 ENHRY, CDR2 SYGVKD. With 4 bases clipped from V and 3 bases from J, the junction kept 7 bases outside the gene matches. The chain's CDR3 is CAISGIQGAHYEQYF. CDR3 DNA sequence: TGTGCCATCAGTGGCATACAGGGGGCGCACTACGAGCAGTACTTC.